The 4 T cell receptor beta chains given below trace back to one sample, sequenced in a study of OX40 agonist ivuxolimab in advanced cancers. The method was immunoSEQ multiplex PCR; TCRdb's version includes in-frame clones alone and lacks a portion of them. The profile shows under 90,000 clones, 86% of them singletons. This sample comprised CD4+ or CD8+ T cells sorted from blood, obtained in a trial of the OX40 agonist ivuxolimab. These receptors came from an adult with an advanced solid tumor such as melanoma, head and neck, liver or kidney cancer.

The chain joins TRBV18 to TRBJ2-2; D is perhaps TRBD1 (5 bases). CDR1 KGHSH and CDR2 LQKENI come from the germline V gene. This CDR3 has 15 residues. Deletions cut 3 bases from V and 1 base from J, with 9 bases between. CDR3 in DNA: TGTGCCAGCTCACCGGACAAGCGGAACACCGGGGAGCTGTTTTTT. Its protein is CASSPDKRNTGELFF.

This chain joins TRBV18 and TRBJ2-7; D ambiguous. V lost 2 bases and J lost 2, with 4 bases in between. Germline values: CDR1 KGHSH, CDR2 LQKENI. The CDR3 loop spans 12 amino acids. The CDR3 nucleotides are TGTGCCAGCTCACCATCAACCTACGAGCAGTACTTC. Translated: CASSPSTYEQYF. The entire variable domain, with the rest obtained from reference TRBV18 and TRBJ2-7, is as follows: NAGVMQNPRHLVRRRGQEARLRCSPMKGHSHVYWYRQLPEEGLKFMVYLQKENIIDESGMPKERFSAEFPKEGPSILRIQQVVRGDSAAYFCASSPSTYEQYFGPGTRLTVT.

With regard to this clone: The CDR3 carries no conserved terminal phenylalanine or tryptophan, so it likely arises from a read error. The CDR3 loop reads CAWSVRAGYGYTL. The CDR3 DNA sequence: TGTGCCTGGAGTGTACGGGCGGGCTATGGCTACACCCTC. The rearrangement links TRBV30 to TRBJ1-2, with D hard to call. Germline V gene data show CDR1 as GTSNPN and CDR2 as SVGIG (reference sequence). This CDR3 has 13 residues. Trimming cost V 0 bases and J 4 bases, with 9 bases left between them.

DNA of the CDR3: TGTGCCAGCAGAAGAGGACAGGTTAGCAATCAGCCCCAGCATTTT. Translation: CASRRGQVSNQPQHF. This chain uses TRBV6-5 with TRBJ1-5, with 7 nucleotides matching TRBD1. The V gene end was trimmed by 6 bases and the J gene end by 0 bases; junction bases not matched to a gene: 5. The CDR3 spans 15 residues. The germline V gene has CDR1 MNHEY and CDR2 SVGAGI.